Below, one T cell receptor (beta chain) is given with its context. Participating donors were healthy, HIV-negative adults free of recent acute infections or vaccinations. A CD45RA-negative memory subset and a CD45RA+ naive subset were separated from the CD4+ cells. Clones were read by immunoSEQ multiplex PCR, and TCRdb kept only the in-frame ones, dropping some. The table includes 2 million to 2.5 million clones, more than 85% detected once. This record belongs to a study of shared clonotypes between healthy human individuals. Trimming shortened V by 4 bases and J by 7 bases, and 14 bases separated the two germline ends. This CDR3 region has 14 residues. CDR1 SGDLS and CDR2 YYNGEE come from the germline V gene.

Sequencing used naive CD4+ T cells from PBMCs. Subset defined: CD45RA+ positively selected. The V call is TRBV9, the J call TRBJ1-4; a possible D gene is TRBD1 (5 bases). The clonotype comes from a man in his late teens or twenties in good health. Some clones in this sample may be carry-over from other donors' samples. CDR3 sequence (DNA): TGTGCCAGCAGCAACGTGGGCCAGGGTGAAAAACTGTTTTTT. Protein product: CASSNVGQGEKLFF.